These 18 T cell receptor beta chains came from one sample sequenced in a study of T cell responses to AZD1222 COVID-19 vaccine. The assay was immunoSEQ multiplex PCR, and TCRdb's table has in-frame clones only and misses some. The data hold 92,000 or so clones, with under 90% observed a single time. The material sequenced was peripheral blood, taken on day 0 of AZD1222 vaccination. Source of these receptors: an adult in good health.

The chain combines TRBV11-2 with TRBJ1-5, with D uncertain. V lost 1 base and J 1 base, leaving 8 bases between the germline ends. CDR3 length equals 15 residues. Germline CDR1 reads SGHAT; CDR2 reads FQNNGV. CDR3 nucleotides: TGTGCCAGCAGCTTAGGGGGAGGGAGCAATCAGCCCCAGCATTTT. It is translated as CASSLGGGSNQPQHF.

This rearrangement joins TRBV24-1 to TRBJ2-5, with TRBD1 as a possible D gene (7 bases). V was cut by 9 bases and J by 4 bases, with 17 bases left in between. Looked up from germline, CDR1 is KGHDR and CDR2 is SFDVKD. CDR3 length: 14 amino acids. Here the CDR3 DNA reads TGTGCCACCGGAAGGACAGGAGGGGGAGAGACCCAGTACTTC. Its translation is CATGRTGGGETQYF.

This clone has a single count. This sequence joins TRBV5-1 and TRBJ2-7; D call uncertain. V lost 2 bases, J lost 7 bases, and 4 bases lay in between. Per the germline V gene, CDR1 is SGHRS and CDR2 is YFSETQ. The CDR3 spans 10 residues. The CDR3 loop is CASSFGEQYF. CDR3 nucleotides: TGCGCCAGCAGCTTTGGAGAGCAGTACTTC.

The genes are TRBV5-4 and TRBJ2-7, with D perhaps TRBD1 (5 bases). Trimming removed 0 bases at V and 4 bases at J, with 11 bases between. Germline CDR1 SGHNT, CDR2 YYREEE (reference sequence). The CDR3 is made up of 14 amino acids. The CDR3 region is CASSLADTGYEQYF. The DNA of the CDR3 is TGTGCCAGCAGCTTGGCCGACACAGGTTACGAGCAGTACTTC. Drawing the rest from reference TRBV5-4 and TRBJ2-7, the complete variable domain is ETGVTQSPTHLIKTRGQQVTLRCSSQSGHNTVSWYQQALGQGPQFIFQYYREEENGRGNFPPRFSGLQFPNYSSELNVNALELDDSALYLCASSLADTGYEQYFGPGTRLTVT.

A single count supports this clone. V and J are TRBV20-1 and TRBJ2-1; 8 bases are a match to TRBD2. This CDR3 has 14 amino acids. The ends lost 3 bases at V and 8 bases at J; junction bases unmatched: 9. Germline values: CDR1 DFQATT, CDR2 SNEGSKA (reference sequence). Here the CDR3 reads CSASGSGSSDEQFF. The CDR3 DNA sequence: TGCAGTGCTAGTGGGAGCGGGAGTAGTGATGAGCAGTTCTTC.

The chain joins TRBV11-3 to TRBJ2-3, with D unclear. The CDR3 covers 17 residues. The V gene's germline CDR1 is SGHNT and CDR2 YENEEA. V was cut by 1 base and J by 3 bases, with 17 bases left in between. CDR3: CASSLVLTGPLTDTQYF. The DNA of the CDR3 is TGTGCCAGCAGCTTAGTCCTTACCGGGCCGCTAACAGATACGCAGTATTTT. Supplemented by reference TRBV11-3 and TRBJ2-3, the full variable domain reads EAGVVQSPRYKIIEKKQPVAFWCNPISGHNTLYWYLQNLGQGPELLIRYENEEAVDDSQLPKDRFSAERLKGVDSTLKIQPAELGDSAVYLCASSLVLTGPLTDTQYFGPGTRLTVL.

The chain uses TRBV7-3 and TRBJ2-7, with 8 bases lining up with TRBD2. The germline V gene has CDR1 SGHTA and CDR2 FQGTGA. The trim removed 4 bases at V and 4 bases at J, leaving 15 bases unmatched. This CDR3 has 17 residues. The CDR3 coding sequence is TGTGCCAGCAGCTCCAACCCTGAAGCGGGAGCGGGGTACGAGCAGTACTTC. Protein sequence: CASSSNPEAGAGYEQYF. Full variable domain (remainder filled in from reference TRBV7-3 and TRBJ2-7): GAGVSQTPSNKVTEKGKYVELRCDPISGHTALYWYRQSLGQGPEFLIYFQGTGAADDSGLPNDRFFAVRPEGSVSTLKIQRTERGDSAVYLCASSSNPEAGAGYEQYFGPGTRLTVT.

The chain couples TRBV6-6 to TRBJ1-2; TRBD1 matches 9 bases. The CDR3 loop spans 16 amino acids. Looked up from germline, CDR1 is MNHNY and CDR2 is SVGAGI (reference sequence). V was clipped by 7 bases and J by 5 bases; unmatched bases: 14. This CDR3 is CASISVPSGTGYGYTF. The CDR3 DNA sequence: TGTGCCAGCATTTCCGTCCCCTCCGGGACAGGGTATGGCTACACCTTC.

This clone was seen only once. The rearrangement uses TRBV6-2 or TRBV6-3 and TRBJ1-2, with unresolved D. The CDR3 totals 13 residues. Trimming left V 2 bases short and J 9 bases short, with 13 bases between. CDR1 is MNHEY and CDR2 is SVGEGT in the germline V gene. CDR3 DNA sequence: TGTGCCAGCAGTTACGCAAGGGAAACACGCTACACCTTC. This translates into CASSYARETRYTF.

This clone has just a few counts. Here the CDR3 DNA reads TGTGCCAGCAGCACGGGACTAGCGGGAGGTTACGAGCAGTACTTC. Translation gives CASSTGLAGGYEQYF. The rearrangement links TRBV6-5 to TRBJ2-7, with 15 bases matching TRBD2. The germline CDR1 and CDR2 sequences are MNHEY and SVGAGI. There are 15 residues in the CDR3. The J segment lost 4 bases and the V segment lost 6 bases, leaving 4 bases of the junction unmatched.

A remark on this clone: The junction departs from germline at one end; a sequencing error may be responsible. The J gene is TRBJ2-7, the V gene TRBV7-7, with D uncertain. Germline CDR1 reads SSHAT; CDR2 reads FNYEAQ (reference sequence). CDR3 length: 13 residues. The CDR3 DNA is TGTGCTAGCAGCCTCTCTGACGGATACGAGCAGTACTTC. Its translation is CASSLSDGYEQYF.

CDR3 in amino acids: CASSARGDTEAFF. In nucleotides, the CDR3 is TGTGCCAGCAGTGCTCGGGGGGACACTGAAGCTTTCTTT. The chain recombines TRBV28 with TRBJ1-1, with D possibly matching TRBD1 (5 bases). The germline V gene has CDR1 MDHEN and CDR2 SYDVKM. The CDR3 contains 13 residues. With 5 bases removed from V and 3 bases from J, the gap between germline ends came to 10 bases.

The chain links TRBV7-2 to TRBJ2-3; no firm D call. Germline assignment: CDR1 SGHTA and CDR2 FQGNSA. V lost 5 bases to trimming and J lost 5 bases, with 20 bases between them. This CDR3 region has 16 residues. This chain's CDR3 is CASSPPGLTGLDTQYF. The CDR3 DNA reads TGTGCCAGCAGCCCACCGGGTCTAACCGGCTTAGATACGCAGTATTTT.

The chain recombines TRBV18 with TRBJ2-7; a weak D match, TRBD1 (5 bases). The CDR3 consists of 13 residues. Trimming pared 2 bases from V and 5 bases from J, leaving 10 bases between. From germline, CDR1 is KGHSH and CDR2 LQKENI. CDR3 protein: CASSPFRVDEQYF. The CDR3 region has the DNA TGTGCCAGCTCACCATTCAGGGTCGACGAGCAGTACTTC.

The chain combines TRBV7-9 with TRBJ2-2, with D maybe TRBD1 (7 bases). Germline V gene data show CDR1 as SEHNR and CDR2 as FQNEAQ (reference sequence). CDR3 size: 13 residues. Trimming removed 5 bases from V and 6 bases from J, with 10 bases in between. Written as DNA, the CDR3 is TGTGCCAGCAGCCCAGGGGGGTCCGGGGAGCTGTTTTTT. This sequence encodes CASSPGGSGELFF.

The chain carries TRBV7-2 and TRBJ1-1, with D possibly being TRBD1 (6 bases). The CDR3 is made up of 13 amino acids. The V end lost 4 bases, the J end lost 13 bases, and 19 bases lay between the germline ends. The germline V gene encodes CDR1 SGHTA and CDR2 FQGNSA. CDR3 coding DNA: TGTGCCAGCAGCTACAGGGCGGGGGCGGAGGTTTTCTTT. Translating gives CASSYRAGAEVFF. Based on the CDR3 plus reference TRBV7-2 and TRBJ1-1, the full variable domain is GAGVSQSPSNKVTEKGKDVELRCDPISGHTALYWYRQSLGQGLEFLIYFQGNSAPDKSGLPSDRFSAERTGGSVSTLTIQRTQQEDSAVYLCASSYRAGAEVFFGQGTRLTVV.

The rearrangement uses TRBV4-1 and TRBJ1-1; TRBD1 might be the D (5 bases). The CDR3 covers 13 residues. The V end lost 1 base, the J end lost 9 bases, and 12 bases lay between the germline ends. Germline CDR1 MGHRA, CDR2 YSYEKL. CDR3 in DNA: TGCGCCAGCAGCCAAGCTAGTGGGGGTAAAGCTTTCTTT. Translating gives CASSQASGGKAFF.

This clone was counted only a few times. This chain uses TRBV27 with TRBJ1-2; D not resolved. Germline V CDR1 and CDR2: MNHEY, SMNVEV (reference sequence). V dropped 6 bases and J dropped 4 bases, with 12 bases sitting between them. The CDR3 sequence is 13 residues long. This CDR3 reads CASSPGRIYGYTF. In DNA form, the CDR3 reads TGTGCCAGCAGCCCAGGACGGATCTATGGCTACACCTTC.